These T cell receptor beta chains were read from a single sample in a study of blood T cell repertoires in COVID-19. Profiled with immunoSEQ multiplex PCR; TCRdb holds only in-frame clones, not every one. The sample contains almost 200,000 clones, roughly 77% of which appear only once. Sequencing was performed on peripheral blood. These receptors came from a woman in her thirties or forties with COVID-19, enrolled during active disease. The CDR3 runs from the conserved cysteine through the conserved F or W. Each record gives: V gene, J gene, D gene, clone size, CDR3 protein, CDR3 DNA. A D gene is named only where the DNA matches it firmly. The size of a clone is reported for some rows only, either as once, few or many, or as a class for expanded clones.

>TRBV6-2/TRBV6-3|TRBJ1-2|TRBD1|-
CASSYINVEDRGVSNYGYTF
TGTGCCAGCAGTTACATCAATGTTGAGGACAGGGGAGTTTCTAACTATGGCTACACCTTC
>TRBV12-3/TRBV12-4|TRBJ2-1|-|-
CASKWSISDEQFF
TGTGCCAGCAAGTGGTCAATCAGCGATGAGCAGTTCTTC
>TRBV9|TRBJ2-1|TRBD2|-
CASSVGGGGAIGEQFF
TGTGCCAGCAGCGTAGGCGGCGGGGGGGCGATCGGTGAGCAGTTCTTC
>TRBV29-1|TRBJ1-1|TRBD1|-
CSASYRDRGPRNTEAFF
TGCAGCGCTTCGTACCGGGACAGGGGGCCTCGGAACACTGAAGCTTTCTTT
>TRBV27|TRBJ2-1|TRBD2|few
CASSSLSGSFEQFF
TGTGCCAGCAGTTCCTTAAGCGGGAGTTTTGAGCAGTTCTTC
>TRBV30|TRBJ2-5|-|-
CAWSGTYQETQYF
TGTGCCTGGAGTGGGACTTACCAAGAGACCCAGTACTTC
>TRBV7-2|TRBJ2-3|-|-
CASSLAQGPDTQYF
TGTGCCAGCAGCTTAGCCCAGGGGCCAGATACGCAGTATTTT
>TRBV6-5|TRBJ1-4|-|-
CASSQSSGRAEKLFF
TGTGCCAGCAGCCAGAGTAGCGGCAGGGCTGAAAAACTGTTTTTT
>TRBV27|TRBJ1-1|-|-
CASRHTQMNTEAFF
TGTGCCAGCAGACACACGCAGATGAACACTGAAGCTTTCTTT
>TRBV6-5|TRBJ1-5|-|-
CASAQGRQPQHF
TGTGCCAGCGCACAGGGAAGGCAGCCCCAGCATTTT
>TRBV12-3/TRBV12-4|TRBJ1-1|-|-
CASSLWANTEAFF
TGTGCCAGCAGTTTGTGGGCCAACACTGAAGCTTTCTTT
>TRBV7-9|TRBJ2-1|-|-
CASSLRNEQFF
TGTGCCAGCAGCTTGCGCAATGAGCAGTTCTTC
>TRBV28|TRBJ2-3|-|-
CASSASGAGDTQYF
TGTGCCAGCAGTGCCTCAGGGGCGGGAGATACGCAGTATTTT
>TRBV18|TRBJ1-2|TRBD1|-
CASSPAGTGTYGYTF
TGTGCCAGCTCACCCGCCGGGACAGGGACCTATGGCTACACCTTC
>TRBV6-6|TRBJ1-1|TRBD1|-
CASSYGNRGLNTEAFF
TGTGCCAGCAGTTACGGGAACAGGGGGCTGAACACTGAAGCTTTCTTT
>TRBV6-6|TRBJ1-1|-|-
CASSYPNRVGNTEAFF
TGTGCCAGCAGTTACCCGAACAGGGTTGGGAACACTGAAGCTTTCTTT
>TRBV30|TRBJ2-3|TRBD2|-
CAWSVGAGGPTDTQYF
TGTGCCTGGAGTGTAGGGGCGGGGGGGCCAACAGATACGCAGTATTTT
>TRBV11-2|TRBJ2-3|TRBD2|-
CASSLDGPGLVLTDTQYF
TGTGCCAGCAGCTTAGATGGGCCGGGACTAGTGTTGACAGATACGCAGTATTTT
>TRBV6-6|TRBJ2-1|TRBD2|-
CASSSTSASSKFF
TGTGCCAGCAGTTCCACTAGCGCTTCTAGCAAGTTCTTC
>TRBV18|TRBJ2-5|-|-
CASSPASDQETQYF
TGTGCCAGCTCACCAGCCAGCGACCAAGAGACCCAGTACTTC
>TRBV24-1|TRBJ1-2|-|-
CATSDINRDYGYTF
TGTGCCACCAGTGATATCAACAGAGACTATGGCTACACCTTC
>TRBV5-1|TRBJ2-7|TRBD2|-
CASSRTSELGEQYF
TGCGCCAGCAGCAGGACTAGCGAGCTCGGCGAGCAGTACTTC
>TRBV29-1|TRBJ2-5|TRBD1|-
CSVRDRGRGETQYF
TGCAGCGTTCGGGACAGGGGGCGCGGAGAGACCCAGTACTTC
>TRBV3-1/TRBV3-2|TRBJ1-6|-|-
CASGLLPGHDNSPLHF
TGTGCCAGCGGCTTACTGCCGGGACACGATAATTCACCCCTCCACTTT
>TRBV5-1|TRBJ2-7|-|-
CASRSSRYEQYF
TGCGCCAGCAGGAGCAGCAGGTACGAGCAGTACTTC
>TRBV9|TRBJ2-5|-|-
CASSASPRVEETQYF
TGTGCCAGCAGCGCATCCCCTCGGGTAGAGGAGACCCAGTACTTC
>TRBV7-9|TRBJ2-3|-|-
CASSSTSTRDTQYF
TGTGCCAGCAGCTCAACTAGTACCAGGGATACGCAGTATTTT
>TRBV12-3/TRBV12-4|TRBJ1-1|-|once
CASSLGTRTEAFF
TGTGCCAGCAGTTTAGGGACAAGGACTGAAGCTTTCTTT
>TRBV6-5|TRBJ2-7|TRBD1|-
CASSYRTGKPYEQYF
TGTGCCAGCAGCTACCGGACAGGGAAACCCTACGAGCAGTACTTC
>TRBV7-8|TRBJ1-4|TRBD1|-
CASSGRDREIKKLFF
TGTGCCAGCAGCGGAAGAGACAGGGAAATCAAAAAACTGTTTTTT
>TRBV30|TRBJ2-3|TRBD2|-
CAGEYLGASGRIDTQYF
TGTGCCGGAGAATACCTTGGGGCTAGCGGGAGAATAGATACGCAGTATTTT
>TRBV6-5|TRBJ2-3|-|-
CASTPWGGLADTQYF
TGTGCCAGCACCCCCTGGGGGGGCCTCGCAGATACGCAGTATTTT
>TRBV6-5|TRBJ1-1|-|-
CASSFAARGLNTEAFF
TGTGCCAGCAGTTTTGCGGCCAGGGGTCTGAACACTGAAGCTTTCTTT
>TRBV3-1/TRBV3-2|TRBJ1-2|-|-
CASSQKSGTYYGYTF
TGTGCCAGCAGCCAAAAATCAGGAACGTACTATGGCTACACCTTC
>TRBV7-2|TRBJ2-7|-|-
CASSRWGPPYEQYF
TGTGCCAGCAGCCGGTGGGGGCCCCCTTACGAGCAGTACTTC
>TRBV7-2|TRBJ2-1|-|-
CASSLEGYALLGGGNEQFF
TGTGCCAGCAGCTTAGAAGGTTACGCCCTCCTAGGGGGGGGGAATGAGCAGTTCTTC